The clone carrying this TCR beta chain was counted once. The entry originates in a study of blood T cell repertoires in COVID-19. The CDR3 has 16 amino acids. The germline V gene encodes CDR1 SGHTA and CDR2 FQGTGA. V lost 5 bases and J 0 bases, leaving 16 bases between the germline ends. Assay used: immunoSEQ multiplex PCR; TCRdb lists only in-frame clones, some missing. Of 80,000 to 95,000 clones in the sample, about 85% are singletons; the top ten hold under 3%. The source material was peripheral blood. The TCR originated in a woman between 50 and 59 years old with active or convalescent COVID-19. The chain uses TRBV7-3 and TRBJ1-1; D unresolved. CDR3 nucleotides: TGTGCCAGCAGCCCAGGAGGACGTGTCATGAACACTGAAGCTTTCTTT. Its protein product is CASSPGGRVMNTEAFF.